These 15 T cell receptor beta chains came from one sample sequenced in a study of blood T cells in healthy people across ages. A second PCR of roughly 7 to 11 cycles used a sample-barcoded 5' primer and a J-beta primer mix. TCRdb fed the 5' RACE reads into MiXCR, producing one record per CDR3 protein. The data show 550,000 to 600,000 distinct CDR3 sequences, 40% to 50% seen once. Sequencing was carried out using blood. The receptors come from a man at least 80 years old in good health.

This clonotype was seen just once. The gene calls are TRBV5-5 and TRBJ1-5; 7 bases are shared with TRBD1. Losses at the gene ends were 4 bases for V and 3 bases for J; bases not matched to a gene: 4. The CDR3 is 14 residues long. Looked up from germline, CDR1 is SGHKS and CDR2 is YYEKEE (reference sequence). The CDR3 bases are TGTGCCAGCAGCCTCGGACAGGCCAATCAGCCCCAGCATTTT. Its protein is CASSLGQANQPQHF.

This clonotype was observed a few times. This rearrangement joins TRBV7-2 to TRBJ2-1; no reliable D call. This CDR3 contains 16 residues. Germline V CDR1 and CDR2: SGHTA, FQGNSA. V lost 0 bases to trimming and J lost 0 bases, with 9 bases between them. The CDR3 nucleotides are TGTGCCAGCAGCTTAGCCGCGCTGAGCTCCTACAATGAGCAGTTCTTC. It is translated as CASSLAALSSYNEQFF. Full variable domain (remainder filled in from reference TRBV7-2 and TRBJ2-1): GAGVSQSPSNKVTEKGKDVELRCDPISGHTALYWYRQSLGQGLEFLIYFQGNSAPDKSGLPSDRFSAERTGGSVSTLTIQRTQQEDSAVYLCASSLAALSSYNEQFFGPGTRLTVL.

This clonotype was observed a handful of times. The chain is built from TRBV7-9 and TRBJ1-2, with 8 bases aligning to TRBD1. The CDR3 loop spans 15 amino acids. CDR1 is SEHNR, CDR2 FQNEAQ, per germline (reference sequence). V lost 6 bases to trimming and J lost 5 bases; unmatched junction nucleotides: 11. The CDR3 sequence: CASSSQNTGGYGYTF. CDR3 sequence (DNA): TGTGCCAGCAGTTCTCAAAACACAGGGGGATATGGCTACACCTTC.

The chain couples TRBV7-9 to TRBJ2-5; D may be TRBD1 (6 bases). Per the germline V gene, CDR1 is SEHNR and CDR2 is FQNEAQ (reference sequence). The V end was cut by 1 base, the J end by 4 bases, with 13 bases between. The CDR3 loop spans 15 amino acids. The CDR3 region has the DNA TGTGCCAGCAGCTTAGTGGTATCAGGGGCAGAGACCCAGTACTTC. Translating it yields CASSLVVSGAETQYF.

V gene TRBV29-1 combines with J gene TRBJ1-1, with D unresolved. This CDR3 spans 13 amino acids. Trimming left V 5 bases short and J 4 bases short, with 14 bases between. Germline loops: CDR1 SQVTM, CDR2 ANQGSEA. CDR3 sequence: CSVLDNLGTEAFF. CDR3 nucleotide sequence: TGCAGCGTTCTCGACAACCTCGGCACTGAAGCTTTCTTT. The variable domain in full, completed from reference TRBV29-1 and TRBJ1-1, reads SAVISQKPSRDICQRGTSLTIQCQVDSQVTMMFWYRQQPGQSLTLIATANQGSEATYESGFVIDKFPISRPNLTFSTLTVSNMSPEDSSIYLCSVLDNLGTEAFFGQGTRLTVV.

The V call is TRBV11-3, the J call TRBJ2-1; tentatively, D is TRBD2 (5 bases). The CDR3 contains 13 residues. Germline V gene lookup returns CDR1 SGHNT and CDR2 YENEEA. V lost 6 bases and J lost 7, with 13 bases in between. CDR3 DNA: TGTGCCAGCAGTCCACTAGTGTGGAATGAGCAGTTCTTC. It codes for CASSPLVWNEQFF.

J is TRBJ1-5 and V is TRBV4-1; 8 bases line up with TRBD1. The CDR3 has 17 amino acids. CDR1 and CDR2 from the germline V gene are MGHRA and YSYEKL. The V gene end was trimmed by 0 bases and the J gene end by 3 bases; junction bases not matched to a gene: 7. CDR3 DNA: TGCGCCAGCAGCCAAGAACGGGCAGGGGGCAACAATCAGCCCCAGCATTTT. As protein: CASSQERAGGNNQPQHF.

The chain combines TRBV7-9 with TRBJ2-3, with 9 bases that match TRBD2. The junction had 12 bases not matched to a gene; V was cut back by 5 bases and J by 0 bases. The CDR3 loop spans 18 amino acids. CDR1 is SEHNR, CDR2 FQNEAQ, per germline (reference sequence). Here the CDR3 reads CASSPRVAGALSTDTQYF. In DNA form, the CDR3 reads TGTGCCAGCAGCCCCCGAGTAGCGGGGGCCCTCAGCACAGATACGCAGTATTTT.

This clonotype was detected only a few times. The rearrangement uses TRBV7-3 and TRBJ2-1; 7 bases agree with TRBD2. The V gene end was trimmed by 2 bases and the J gene end by 4 bases; junction bases not matched to a gene: 8. From germline, CDR1 is SGHTA and CDR2 FQGTGA. The CDR3 extends over 16 amino acids. The CDR3 sequence is CASSLHSGGKYNEQFF. CDR3 DNA sequence: TGTGCCAGCAGCTTACATTCGGGAGGCAAATACAATGAGCAGTTCTTC.

Note on this clonotype: A much more abundant neighbour one base away suggests this may be a read error. The V and J genes are TRBV6-1 and TRBJ1-2; D is perhaps TRBD1 (6 bases). Germline CDR1 and CDR2: MNHNS and SASEGT. The CDR3 consists of 14 residues. CDR3: CASSEGTANYGCTF. The CDR3 coding sequence is TGTGCCAGCAGTGAAGGGACAGCTAACTATGGCTGCACCTTC.

This clonotype appeared a few times. The chain has TRBV20-1 and TRBJ2-5; maybe TRBD1 (6 bases). The CDR3 spans 13 residues. Germline V lookup: CDR1 DFQATT, CDR2 SNEGSKA (reference sequence). V was shortened by 6 bases and J by 2 bases, with 13 bases between the two germline ends. The CDR3, as DNA: TGCAGTGCCCCCCGGGACACACAAGAGACCCAGTACTTC. It yields the protein CSAPRDTQETQYF.

V gene TRBV3-1 combines with J gene TRBJ2-5; D call uncertain. The V gene lost 3 bases and the J gene lost 11 bases, with 10 bases spanning the gap. CDR3 size: 11 residues. CDR1 is LGHDT and CDR2 is YNNKEL in the germline V gene (reference sequence). The CDR3 loop reads CASSHFGQQYF. The CDR3 DNA follows: TGTGCCAGCAGCCACTTCGGGCAGCAGTACTTC.

This clonotype appeared a few times. The chain employs TRBV18 and TRBJ1-5, with TRBD1 matching over 7 bases. CDR1 and CDR2 from the germline V gene are KGHSH and LQKENI. The CDR3 has 15 residues. V was pared by 4 bases and J by 7 bases, with 10 bases of the junction left unmatched. CDR3 protein: CASSLSGGEGQPQHF. The CDR3 DNA follows: TGTGCCAGCTCACTGTCAGGGGGAGAGGGGCAGCCCCAGCATTTT.

This clonotype was recorded a few times. The CDR3 region is CASRTTTLGTQYF. The CDR3 bases are TGTGCCAGCAGGACGACCACACTGGGTACGCAGTATTTT. J is TRBJ2-3 and V is TRBV12-3 or TRBV12-4; D is unclear. The CDR3 has 13 residues. V lost 6 bases to trimming and J lost 8 bases, with 15 bases between them.

The chain has TRBV28 and TRBJ1-2; D call uncertain. This CDR3 spans 13 amino acids. Germline CDR1 MDHEN, CDR2 SYDVKM. Trimming removed 1 base at V and 1 base at J, with 4 bases between. The CDR3 is CASSLSVNYGYTF. In nucleotides, the CDR3 is TGTGCCAGCAGTTTATCGGTTAACTATGGCTACACCTTC.